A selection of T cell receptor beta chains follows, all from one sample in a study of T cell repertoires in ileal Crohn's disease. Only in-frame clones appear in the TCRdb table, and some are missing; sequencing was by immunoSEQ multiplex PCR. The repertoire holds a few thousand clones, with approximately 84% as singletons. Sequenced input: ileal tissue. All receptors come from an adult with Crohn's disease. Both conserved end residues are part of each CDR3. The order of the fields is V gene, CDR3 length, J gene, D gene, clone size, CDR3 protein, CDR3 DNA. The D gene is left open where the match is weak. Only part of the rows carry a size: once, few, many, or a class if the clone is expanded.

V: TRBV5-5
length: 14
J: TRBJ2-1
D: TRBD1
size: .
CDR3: CASSRDRAYNEQFF
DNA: TGTGCCAGCAGCCGGGACAGAGCTTACAATGAGCAGTTCTTC

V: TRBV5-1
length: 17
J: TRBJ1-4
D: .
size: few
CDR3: CASSLDAAGSTNEKLFF
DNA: TGCGCCAGCAGCTTGGACGCGGCAGGGTCAACTAATGAAAAACTGTTTTTT

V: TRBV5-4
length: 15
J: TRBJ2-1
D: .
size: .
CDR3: CASSRDGRPGNEQFF
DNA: TGTGCCAGCAGTCGCGACGGCAGACCGGGTAATGAGCAGTTCTTC

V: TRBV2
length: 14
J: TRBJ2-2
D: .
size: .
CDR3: CASSEMGAGGELFF
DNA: TGTGCCAGCAGTGAAATGGGAGCGGGCGGGGAGCTGTTTTTT

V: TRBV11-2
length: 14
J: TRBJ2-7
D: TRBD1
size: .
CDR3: CASSISTGGYEQYF
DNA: TGTGCCAGCAGCATCTCGACAGGGGGGTACGAGCAGTACTTC

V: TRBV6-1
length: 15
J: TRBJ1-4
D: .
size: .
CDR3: CASSEGRGRGEKLFF
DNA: TGTGCCAGCAGTGAAGGAAGGGGCCGTGGCGAAAAACTGTTTTTT

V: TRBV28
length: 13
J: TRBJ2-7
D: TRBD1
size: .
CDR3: CASSLGTGDEQYF
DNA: TGTGCCAGCAGTCTCGGGACAGGGGACGAGCAGTACTTC

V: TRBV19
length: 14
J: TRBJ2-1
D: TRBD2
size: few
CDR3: CASSFLAGGNEQFF
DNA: TGTGCCAGTAGTTTCCTAGCGGGGGGAAATGAGCAGTTCTTC

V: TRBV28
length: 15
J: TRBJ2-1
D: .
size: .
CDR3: CASSHQGQFLDEQFF
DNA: TGTGCCAGCAGTCATCAGGGGCAGTTCCTCGATGAGCAGTTCTTC

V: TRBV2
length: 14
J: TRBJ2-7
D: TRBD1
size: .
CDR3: CASRPGQGADEQYF
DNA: TGTGCCAGCAGACCGGGACAGGGCGCCGACGAGCAGTACTTC

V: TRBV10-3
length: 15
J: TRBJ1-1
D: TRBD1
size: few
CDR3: CAISEPRTGGTEAFF
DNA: TGTGCCATCAGTGAGCCCAGGACAGGGGGCACTGAAGCTTTCTTT

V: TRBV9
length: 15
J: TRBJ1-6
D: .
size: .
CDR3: CASSAGGGDNSPLHF
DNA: TGTGCCAGCAGCGCGGGAGGAGGTGATAATTCACCCCTCCACTTT

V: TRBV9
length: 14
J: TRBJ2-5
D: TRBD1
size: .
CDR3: CASSVEGGGETQYF
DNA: TGTGCCAGCAGCGTAGAAGGGGGCGGGGAGACCCAGTACTTC

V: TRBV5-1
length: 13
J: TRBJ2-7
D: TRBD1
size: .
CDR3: CASSRGQTYEQYF
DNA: TGCGCCAGCAGCCGGGGACAGACCTACGAGCAGTACTTC

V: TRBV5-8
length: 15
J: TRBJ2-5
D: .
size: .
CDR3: CASSATPSSTETQYF
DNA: TGTGCCAGCAGCGCGACCCCCTCTAGCACAGAGACCCAGTACTTC

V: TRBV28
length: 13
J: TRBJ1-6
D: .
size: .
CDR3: CASTSSYNSPLHF
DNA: TGTGCCAGCACTAGCTCCTATAATTCACCCCTCCACTTT

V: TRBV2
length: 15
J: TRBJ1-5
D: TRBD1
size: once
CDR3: CASRLQGGPNQPQHF
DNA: TGTGCCAGCAGGCTACAGGGGGGGCCGAATCAGCCCCAGCATTTT

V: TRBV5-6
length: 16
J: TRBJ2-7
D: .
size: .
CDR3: CASSLGQPGASYEQYF
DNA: TGTGCCAGCAGCTTGGGGCAGCCAGGGGCGTCCTACGAGCAGTACTTC

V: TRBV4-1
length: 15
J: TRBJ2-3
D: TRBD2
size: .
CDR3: CASSPTSGATDTQYF
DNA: TGCGCCAGCAGCCCGACTAGCGGGGCCACAGATACGCAGTATTTT

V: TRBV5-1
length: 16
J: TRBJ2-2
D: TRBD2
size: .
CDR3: CASSPRLAGDTGELFF
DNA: TGCGCCAGCAGCCCGCGACTAGCGGGGGACACCGGGGAGCTGTTTTTT

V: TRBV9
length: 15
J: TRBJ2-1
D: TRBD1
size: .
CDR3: CASSRQGPQYNEQFF
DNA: TGTGCCAGCAGCAGACAGGGGCCGCAATACAATGAGCAGTTCTTC

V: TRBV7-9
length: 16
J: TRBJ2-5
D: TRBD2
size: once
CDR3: CASSPTSGGPQETQYF
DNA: TGTGCCAGCAGCCCTACTAGCGGGGGGCCTCAAGAGACCCAGTACTTC

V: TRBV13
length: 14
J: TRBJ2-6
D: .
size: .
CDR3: CASSLRRQNNVLTF
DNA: TGTGCCAGCAGCTTAAGGCGACAGAATAACGTCCTGACTTTC

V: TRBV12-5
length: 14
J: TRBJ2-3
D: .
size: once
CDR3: CASGLGQGTDTQYF
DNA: TGTGCTAGTGGTTTGGGACAGGGCACAGATACGCAGTATTTT

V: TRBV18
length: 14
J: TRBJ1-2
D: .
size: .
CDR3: CASSPSGRDYGYTF
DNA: TGTGCCAGCTCACCAAGTGGGAGAGACTATGGCTACACCTTC

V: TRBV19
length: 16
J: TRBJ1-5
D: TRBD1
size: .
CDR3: CASSQLDRGLGQPQHF
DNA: TGTGCCAGTAGTCAACTAGACAGGGGGCTTGGACAGCCCCAGCATTTT

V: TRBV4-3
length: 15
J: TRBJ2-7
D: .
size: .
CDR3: CASSQDRGPYYEQYF
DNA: TGCGCCAGCAGCCAAGATCGCGGGCCCTACTACGAGCAGTACTTC

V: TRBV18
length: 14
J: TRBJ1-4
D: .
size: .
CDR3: CASSPPTGFEKLFF
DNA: TGTGCCAGCTCACCACCAACGGGGTTTGAAAAACTGTTTTTT

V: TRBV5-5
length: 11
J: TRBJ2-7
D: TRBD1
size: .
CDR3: CASQDRGHLNF
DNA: TGTGCCAGCCAAGACAGGGGGCATCTGAACTTC

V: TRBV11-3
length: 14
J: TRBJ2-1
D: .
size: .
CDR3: CASSLGQSYNEQFF
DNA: TGTGCCAGCAGCTTAGGACAGTCCTACAATGAGCAGTTCTTC